Shown below are 5 T cell receptor beta chains from a single sample sequenced in a study of cytomegalovirus exposure and HLA in healthy donors. The primer mix had 60 Vbeta and 13 Jbeta primers. Some clones are missing from TCRdb's copy, which holds only in-frame ones; the method was immunoSEQ multiplex PCR. The sample includes 150,000 or so clones, about three quarters seen only once; the top ten take under 0.8%. Sequencing input: PBMCs. All receptors derive from a male donor in good health and CMV-seronegative.

The chain has TRBV5-4 and TRBJ1-5, with 11 positions matching TRBD1. Germline V gene lookup returns CDR1 SGHNT and CDR2 YYREEE (reference sequence). Losses at the gene ends were 2 bases for V and 4 bases for J; bases not matched to a gene: 2. CDR3 size: 15 residues. DNA for the CDR3: TGTGCCAGCAGCTTCGGACAGGGGGCAAATCAGCCCCAGCATTTT. Translation gives CASSFGQGANQPQHF.

This clone was observed a few times. The J gene is TRBJ2-1, the V gene TRBV13, with D perhaps matching TRBD2 (6 bases). Trimming left V 3 bases short and J 5 bases short, with 8 bases between. The germline gives CDR1 PRHDT, CDR2 FYEKMQ (reference sequence). This CDR3 has 13 residues. CDR3 DNA sequence: TGTGCCAGCAGCTTCGGGAGTCACAATGAGCAGTTCTTC. Protein product: CASSFGSHNEQFF.

V is TRBV18 and J is TRBJ2-7; D might be TRBD2 (5 bases). V dropped 6 bases and J dropped 7 bases, with 16 bases sitting between them. The germline V gene encodes CDR1 KGHSH and CDR2 LQKENI. The CDR3 extends over 13 amino acids. CDR3 loop: CASSSEGTLEQYF. CDR3 DNA sequence: TGTGCCAGCTCGTCAGAGGGAACTTTAGAGCAGTACTTC.

The genes are TRBV14 and TRBJ1-1; a possible D gene is TRBD1 (5 bases). Germline CDR1 reads SGHDN; CDR2 reads FVKESK. The CDR3 extends over 14 amino acids. Trimming removed 0 bases from V and 11 bases from J, with 16 bases in between. The CDR3 sequence is CASSQDRRKGWAFF. DNA for the CDR3: TGTGCCAGCAGCCAAGATCGTCGCAAGGGGTGGGCTTTCTTT.

V and J are TRBV27 and TRBJ2-7, with TRBD1 matching 8 bases. Germline CDR1 and CDR2: MNHEY and SMNVEV (reference sequence). This CDR3 comprises 16 residues. The J segment lost 3 bases and the V segment lost 4 bases, leaving 11 bases of the junction unmatched. The CDR3 reads CASSSMRTGQGYEQYF. CDR3 bases: TGTGCCAGCAGTTCCATGCGGACAGGGCAGGGCTACGAGCAGTACTTC.